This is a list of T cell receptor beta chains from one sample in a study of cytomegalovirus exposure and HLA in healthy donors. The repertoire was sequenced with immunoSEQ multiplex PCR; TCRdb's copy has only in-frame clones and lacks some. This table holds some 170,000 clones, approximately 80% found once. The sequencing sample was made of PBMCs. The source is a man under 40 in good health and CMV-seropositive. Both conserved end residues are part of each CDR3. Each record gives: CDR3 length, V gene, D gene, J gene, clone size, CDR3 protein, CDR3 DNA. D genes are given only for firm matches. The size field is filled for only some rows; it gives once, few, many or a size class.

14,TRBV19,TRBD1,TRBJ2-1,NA,CASRPGTGYNEQFF,TGTGCCAGTAGACCCGGGACAGGGTACAATGAGCAGTTCTTC
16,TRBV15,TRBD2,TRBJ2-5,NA,CATSSGTSGGWETQYF,TGTGCCACCAGCAGCGGTACTAGCGGGGGGTGGGAGACCCAGTACTTC
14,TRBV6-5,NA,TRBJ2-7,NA,CASSPRVPSYEQYF,TGTGCCAGCAGTCCCAGGGTCCCCTCCTACGAGCAGTACTTC
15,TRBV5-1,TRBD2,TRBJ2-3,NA,CASSGTSGDTDTQYF,TGCGCCAGCAGCGGGACTAGCGGGGACACAGATACGCAGTATTTT
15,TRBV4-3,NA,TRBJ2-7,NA,CASSQASGAGYEQYF,TGCGCCAGCAGCCAAGCATCTGGGGCCGGCTACGAGCAGTACTTC
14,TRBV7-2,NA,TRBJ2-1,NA,CASNRTGEYNEQFF,TGTGCCAGCAACCGTACGGGGGAATACAATGAGCAGTTCTTC
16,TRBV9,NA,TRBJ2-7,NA,CASSVGLGAVVYEQYF,TGTGCCAGCAGCGTAGGGTTGGGGGCGGTGGTATACGAGCAGTACTTC
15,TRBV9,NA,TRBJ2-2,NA,CASSPRRDLAGELFF,TGTGCCAGCAGCCCGAGGCGGGATCTCGCCGGGGAGCTGTTTTTT
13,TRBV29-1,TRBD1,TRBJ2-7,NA,CSVRTGYPDEQYF,TGCAGCGTAAGGACAGGCTACCCGGACGAGCAGTACTTC
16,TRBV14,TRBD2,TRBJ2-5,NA,CASSQGIAGGQETQYF,TGTGCCAGCAGCCAAGGGATAGCGGGGGGCCAAGAGACCCAGTACTTC
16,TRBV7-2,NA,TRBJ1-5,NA,CASSQDAQGADQPQHF,TGCGCCAGCAGCCAAGATGCCCAGGGCGCGGATCAGCCCCAGCATTTT
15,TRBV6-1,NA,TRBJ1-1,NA,CASSEVKRGNTEAFF,TGTGCCAGCAGTGAAGTGAAGAGAGGAAACACTGAAGCTTTCTTT
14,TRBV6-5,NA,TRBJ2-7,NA,CASSYSGPSYEQYF,TGTGCCAGCAGTTACTCTGGGCCCTCCTACGAGCAGTACTTC
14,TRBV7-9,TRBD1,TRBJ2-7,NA,CASSPPGQIYEQYF,TGTGCCAGCAGCCCTCCGGGACAGATCTACGAGCAGTACTTC
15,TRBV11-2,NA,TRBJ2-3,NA,CASSRGPPYPDTQYF,TGTGCCAGCAGCCGGGGTCCACCTTACCCAGATACGCAGTATTTT
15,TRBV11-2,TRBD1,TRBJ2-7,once,CASSLDRDRGGEQYF,TGTGCCAGCAGCTTAGATCGGGACAGGGGAGGCGAGCAGTACTTC
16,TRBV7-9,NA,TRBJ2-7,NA,CASSSEAPGHYYEQYF,TGTGCCAGCAGTTCAGAGGCCCCCGGACATTACTACGAGCAGTACTTC
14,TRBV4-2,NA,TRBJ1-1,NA,CASSRDRLNTEAFF,TGTGCCAGCAGCCGAGACAGATTGAACACTGAAGCTTTCTTT
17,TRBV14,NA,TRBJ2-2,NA,CASSQDGGRTPWGELFF,TGTGCCAGCAGCCAAGATGGAGGGCGGACACCCTGGGGGGAGCTGTTTTTT
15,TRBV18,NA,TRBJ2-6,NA,CASSPISSGANVLTF,TGTGCCAGCTCCCCAATCTCCTCTGGGGCCAACGTCCTGACTTTC
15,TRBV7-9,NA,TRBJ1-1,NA,CASSSERAGNTEAFF,TGTGCCAGCAGCTCGGAGAGGGCAGGGAACACTGAAGCTTTCTTT
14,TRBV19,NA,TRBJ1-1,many,CASSIGFSGTEAFF,TGTGCCAGTAGTATAGGATTTAGTGGTACTGAAGCTTTCTTT
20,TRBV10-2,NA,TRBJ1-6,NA,CASSESVWGRPSSYNSPLHF,TGCGCCAGCAGTGAGTCGGTGTGGGGCAGACCGAGCTCCTATAATTCACCCCTCCACTTT
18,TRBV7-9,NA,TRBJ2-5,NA,CASSLSLGDWRHQETQYF,TGTGCCAGCAGCTTAAGTCTAGGGGACTGGCGGCACCAAGAGACCCAGTACTTC
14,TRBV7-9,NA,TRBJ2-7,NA,CASSLAGVTYEQYF,TGTGCCAGCAGCTTAGCCGGGGTAACCTACGAGCAGTACTTC
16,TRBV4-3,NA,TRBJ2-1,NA,CASSTRQSDTYNEQFF,TGCGCCAGCAGCACCCGACAGTCCGACACTTACAATGAGCAGTTCTTC
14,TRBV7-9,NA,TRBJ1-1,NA,CASSGGEGVREAFF,TGTGCCAGCAGCGGCGGGGAGGGGGTCCGTGAAGCTTTCTTT
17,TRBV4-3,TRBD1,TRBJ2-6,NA,CASSQVGGASGANVLTF,TGCGCCAGCAGCCAAGTAGGGGGCGCTTCTGGGGCCAACGTCCTGACTTTC
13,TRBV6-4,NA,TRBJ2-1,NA,CASSDSLQGGQFF,TGTGCCAGCAGTGACTCGCTCCAGGGGGGGCAGTTCTTC
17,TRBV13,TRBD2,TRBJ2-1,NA,CASSSRLAGGQNNEQFF,TGTGCCAGCAGCTCTAGACTAGCGGGGGGGCAAAACAATGAGCAGTTCTTC
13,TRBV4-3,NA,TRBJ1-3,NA,CASSQVIAGWEYF,TGCGCCAGCAGCCAAGTTATCGCGGGCTGGGAATATTTT
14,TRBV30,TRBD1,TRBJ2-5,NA,CAWSIGTVEETQYF,TGTGCCTGGAGTATCGGGACAGTGGAAGAGACCCAGTACTTC
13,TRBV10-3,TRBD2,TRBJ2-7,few,CAITGTSGSEQYF,TGTGCCATCACCGGGACTAGCGGTAGCGAGCAGTACTTC
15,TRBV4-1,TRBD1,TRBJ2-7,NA,CASSQVRTGKHEQYF,TGCGCCAGCAGCCAAGTCAGGACAGGGAAACACGAGCAGTACTTC
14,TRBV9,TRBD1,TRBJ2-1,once,CASSVARTGNEQFF,TGTGCCAGCAGCGTAGCTCGGACAGGGAATGAGCAGTTCTTC
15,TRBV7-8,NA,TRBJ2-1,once,CASSLGFVGGYEQFF,TGTGCCAGCAGCTTAGGCTTCGTTGGAGGGTATGAGCAGTTCTTC
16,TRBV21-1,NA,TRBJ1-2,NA,CASSKDYPDNGYGYTF,TGTGCCAGCAGCAAAGATTATCCGGACAACGGCTATGGCTACACCTTC
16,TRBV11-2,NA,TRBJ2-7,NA,CASSFPSAGSYYEQYF,TGTGCCAGCAGCTTTCCCTCAGCGGGTTCTTACTACGAGCAGTACTTC
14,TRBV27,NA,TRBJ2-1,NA,CASSPNTGYNEQFF,TGTGCCAGCAGTCCAAATACAGGTTACAATGAGCAGTTCTTC
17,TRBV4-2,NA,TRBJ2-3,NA,CASSQEISLLSSDTQYF,TGTGCCAGCAGCCAAGAAATCTCACTCCTTAGCTCCGATACGCAGTATTTT
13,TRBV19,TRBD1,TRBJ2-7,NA,CASSRDRGYEQYF,TGTGCCAGTAGCCGGGACAGGGGGTACGAGCAGTACTTC
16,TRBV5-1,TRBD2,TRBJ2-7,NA,CASSRGTSGGGTEQYF,TGCGCCAGCAGCCGCGGGACTAGCGGGGGGGGCACCGAGCAGTACTTC
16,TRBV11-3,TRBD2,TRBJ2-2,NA,CASSPIAGGNTGELFF,TGTGCCAGCAGCCCGATAGCGGGGGGGAACACCGGGGAGCTGTTTTTT
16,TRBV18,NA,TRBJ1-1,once,CASSPLVGSGGTEAFF,TGTGCCAGCTCACCACTGGTGGGGTCCGGGGGCACTGAAGCTTTCTTT
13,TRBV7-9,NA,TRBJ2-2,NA,CASSEGGSGELFF,TGTGCCAGCAGCGAGGGGGGGTCCGGGGAGCTGTTTTTT
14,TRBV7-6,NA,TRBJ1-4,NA,CASSPLEGFGKLFF,TGTGCCAGCAGCCCTCTTGAGGGTTTCGGAAAACTGTTTTTT
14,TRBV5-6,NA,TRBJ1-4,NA,CASSLSVASEKLFF,TGTGCCAGCAGCTTGTCCGTGGCAAGTGAAAAACTGTTTTTT
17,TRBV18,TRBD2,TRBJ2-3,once,CASSSGLAGASTDTQYF,TGTGCCAGCTCATCTGGACTAGCGGGGGCTAGCACAGATACGCAGTATTTT
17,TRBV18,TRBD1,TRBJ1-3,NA,CASSTGQGTRTGNTIYF,TGTGCCAGCTCAACCGGACAGGGGACCCGCACCGGAAACACCATATATTTT
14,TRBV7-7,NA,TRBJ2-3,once,CASSLGRDSDTQYF,TGTGCTAGCAGCTTAGGCCGGGATTCAGATACGCAGTATTTT
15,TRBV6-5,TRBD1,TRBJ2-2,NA,CASRYDRGLTGELFF,TGTGCCAGCAGATACGACAGGGGACTCACCGGGGAGCTGTTTTTT
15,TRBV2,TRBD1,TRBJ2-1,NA,CASSATGTGFNEQFF,TGTGCCAGCAGCGCGACCGGGACAGGGTTCAATGAGCAGTTCTTC
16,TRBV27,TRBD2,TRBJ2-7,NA,CASSLSGTAYSYEQYF,TGTGCCAGCAGCTTGAGCGGGACCGCCTATTCCTACGAGCAGTACTTC
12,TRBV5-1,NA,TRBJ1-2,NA,CASSLAGYGYTF,TGCGCCAGCAGCTTGGCAGGGTACGGCTACACCTTC
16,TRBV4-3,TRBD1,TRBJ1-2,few,CASSPTGGRSWYGYTF,TGCGCCAGCAGCCCGACAGGGGGTCGATCTTGGTATGGCTACACCTTC
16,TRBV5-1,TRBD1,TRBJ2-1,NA,CASSWGQGSSYNEQFF,TGCGCCAGCAGCTGGGGACAGGGGAGCTCCTACAATGAGCAGTTCTTC